This passage covers 20 T cell receptor beta chains from one sample sequenced in a study of vaccination effects on CD4 cells after COVID-19. Using immunoSEQ multiplex PCR, the repertoire was profiled, and TCRdb retains in-frame clones only, with some absent. The sample lists about 39,000 clones; 82% were seen once. Their cognate antigens are unknown. Subsequent to ten to eleven days of culture, CD4+ T cells were isolated. The sequenced sample was CD4+ T cells from PBMCs cultured without peptide, obtained before COVID-19 vaccination. Receptors originate from a human donor who received a COVID-19 vaccine.

This rearrangement joins TRBV10-3 to TRBJ2-3; TRBD2 matches 12 bases. The CDR3 has 14 amino acids. The V segment lost 11 bases and the J segment 5 bases; nucleotides outside the gene matches: 8. Looked up from germline, CDR1 is ENHRY and CDR2 is SYGVKD. This chain's CDR3 is CAVGTSGSQDTQYF. In DNA form, the CDR3 reads TGTGCCGTTGGGACTAGCGGGTCCCAAGATACGCAGTATTTT.

The chain couples TRBV2 to TRBJ2-5; 7 bases agree with TRBD2. Trimming cost V 6 bases and J 4 bases; bases outside gene matches: 11. Germline CDR1 is SNHLY and CDR2 is FYNNEI. The CDR3 has 15 residues. Written as DNA, the CDR3 is TGTGCCAGCAGGGCATTGGGCGGGGGAGGAGAGACCCAGTACTTC. As protein: CASRALGGGGETQYF.

The CDR3 coding sequence is TGTGCCTGGAGTGACAGAGACACGAAGAGTAGAAATGAAAAACTGTTTTTT. Protein sequence: CAWSDRDTKSRNEKLFF. The chain combines TRBV30 with TRBJ1-4; D remains ambiguous. The CDR3 is 17 residues long. Germline CDR1 and CDR2: GTSNPN and SVGIG (reference sequence). Trimming removed 1 base at V and 5 bases at J, with 20 bases between.

V gene TRBV3-1 (or the pseudogene TRBV3-2) combines with J gene TRBJ2-7; D unresolved. Germline-derived CDR1 and CDR2 are LGHDT and YNNKEL (reference sequence). V shed 2 bases and J shed 0 bases, with 8 bases lying between them. The CDR3 spans 14 residues. The CDR3 sequence is CASSQHMYSYEQYV. For the CDR3, the DNA is TGTGCCAGCAGCCAACACATGTACTCCTACGAGCAGTACGTC.

This clone came up once. The chain recombines TRBV6-2 or TRBV6-3 with TRBJ2-3; possibly TRBD2 for D (6 bases). The germline V gene has CDR1 MNHEY and CDR2 SVGEGT. This CDR3 is 13 amino acids long. V gave up 7 bases and J gave up 1 base, with 9 bases separating them. CDR3 residues: CASTPGGTDTQYF. DNA of the CDR3: TGTGCCAGCACCCCGGGAGGCACAGATACGCAGTATTTT.

The V and J genes are TRBV4-1 and TRBJ1-6; no clear D gene. Trimming cost V 1 base and J 9 bases, with 7 bases left between them. The germline V gene encodes CDR1 MGHRA and CDR2 YSYEKL. This CDR3 spans 13 amino acids. The CDR3 DNA reads as TGCGCCAGCAGCCAAGGGTCCGGTTCACCCCTCCACTTT. Translated: CASSQGSGSPLHF.

This chain uses TRBV6-6 with TRBJ1-2; D is ambiguous. CDR3 length: 12 amino acids. CDR1 is MNHNY, CDR2 SVGAGI, per germline (reference sequence). Trimming pared 5 bases from V and 4 bases from J, leaving 8 bases between. In DNA, the CDR3 is TGTGCCAGCAGTCCGGGAACCTATGGCTACACCTTC. Translated: CASSPGTYGYTF.

This chain uses TRBV7-9 with TRBJ2-3; D might be TRBD1 (5 bases). Per germline, CDR1 SEHNR and CDR2 FQNEAQ (reference sequence). The CDR3 runs 15 residues. The germline V and J ends were trimmed by 6 bases and 1 base, with 14 bases remaining between them. The CDR3 spells CASRFRQTGTDTQYF. CDR3 nucleotide sequence: TGTGCCAGCAGATTTAGACAGACGGGCACAGATACGCAGTATTTT.

This chain's CDR3 is CASGVLNTEAFF. The DNA of the CDR3 is TGTGCCAGCGGTGTCCTGAACACTGAAGCTTTCTTT. The gene calls are TRBV27 and TRBJ1-1; no firm D call. The CDR3 consists of 12 residues. Trimming removed 8 bases at V and 0 bases at J, with 7 bases between. CDR1 and CDR2 from the germline V gene are MNHEY and SMNVEV (reference sequence).

The rearrangement joins TRBV9 to TRBJ2-1; unclear D gene. CDR1 and CDR2 (germline): SGDLS, YYNGEE. The CDR3 covers 14 residues. V lost 0 bases and J lost 9, with 13 bases in between. The CDR3 region is CASSVVGSLGEQFF. Written as DNA, the CDR3 is TGTGCCAGCAGCGTAGTCGGATCCCTGGGTGAGCAGTTCTTC.

This clone showed up just a few times. The chain carries TRBV10-1 and TRBJ1-2; D gene ambiguous. The CDR3 has 13 residues. With 6 bases removed from V and 7 bases from J, the gap between germline ends came to 15 bases. Germline CDR1 reads WNHNN; CDR2 reads SYGVQD (reference sequence). For the CDR3, the DNA is TGCGCCAGCAGCCAAACTGGATCCCCTGGCTACACCTTC. This codes for CASSQTGSPGYTF.

The chain is built from TRBV11-2 and TRBJ1-3, with 7 bases aligning to TRBD1. The germline gives CDR1 SGHAT, CDR2 FQNNGV. The CDR3 runs to 15 residues. The V gene end was trimmed by 1 base and the J gene end by 2 bases; junction bases not matched to a gene: 2. The CDR3: CASSLVRGTGNTIYF. The DNA of the CDR3 is TGTGCCAGCAGCTTAGTCAGGGGGACTGGAAACACCATATATTTT.

J is TRBJ2-5 and V is TRBV24-1, with TRBD1 identical over 9 bases. The germline V gene encodes CDR1 KGHDR and CDR2 SFDVKD. The CDR3 is 13 amino acids. Trimming took 10 bases from V and 1 from J; bases not matched to a gene: 3. This chain's CDR3 is CATGQGSQETQYF. CDR3 nucleotide sequence: TGTGCCACTGGACAGGGGAGCCAAGAGACCCAGTACTTC.

The chain is built from TRBV19 and TRBJ2-4, with D tentatively TRBD1 or TRBD2 (5 bases each). The CDR3 extends over 16 amino acids. Germline V gives CDR1 LNHDA, CDR2 SQIVND (reference sequence). V was clipped by 3 bases and J by 0 bases, with 12 bases between them. The CDR3 region has the DNA TGTGCCAGTAGTATTCTCGGGGCACTAGCCAAAAACATTCAGTACTTC. This codes for CASSILGALAKNIQYF.

V is TRBV5-1 and J is TRBJ2-1, with D unclear. The CDR3 is 13 amino acids. The V gene lost 0 bases and the J gene lost 3 bases, with 4 bases spanning the gap. Germline values: CDR1 SGHRS, CDR2 YFSETQ. The CDR3 loop reads CASSLVGYNEQFF. DNA of the CDR3: TGCGCCAGCAGCTTGGTGGGCTACAATGAGCAGTTCTTC.

This clone was seen once. Relative to the germline gene, one junction end is altered; a read error may explain this. The chain recombines TRBV7-8 with TRBJ2-2, with TRBD1 matching 7 bases. CDR1 and CDR2 (germline): SGHVS, FQNEAQ. The CDR3 runs 15 residues. The CDR3 region has the DNA TGTGCCAGCAGCTTAGCCTACGAGGGGGCCGGAGAGCTGTTTTTT. It encodes CASSLAYEGAGELFF.

Here the CDR3 reads CASSHSGTGCEQYV. The CDR3 nucleotides are TGCGCCAGCAGTCATTCTGGGACAGGGTGCGAGCAGTACGTC. The V gene is TRBV23-1, the J gene TRBJ2-7, with 9 bases matching TRBD1. TRBV23-1 is identified as an open reading frame with a role that is uncertain. The CDR3 spans 14 residues. V lost 3 bases and J lost 6; bases outside the gene matches: 6.

This chain connects TRBV2 to TRBJ1-1; D unresolved. The V gene lost 6 bases and the J gene lost 2 bases, with 10 bases spanning the gap. The CDR3 covers 13 residues. The germline V gene encodes CDR1 SNHLY and CDR2 FYNNEI. The CDR3 nucleotides are TGTGCCAGCAGGGGTCCGGAAAACACTGAAGCTTTCTTT. Its protein product is CASRGPENTEAFF.

The gene calls are TRBV5-1 and TRBJ1-1, with D hard to call. The CDR3 totals 13 residues. Trimming cost V 2 bases and J 2 bases, with 7 bases left between them. Germline V CDR1 and CDR2: SGHRS, YFSETQ. CDR3 region: CASSFGPNTEAFF. Here the CDR3 DNA reads TGCGCCAGCAGCTTCGGACCAAACACTGAAGCTTTCTTT. Filled out from reference TRBV5-1 and TRBJ1-1, the complete variable domain reads KAGVTQTPRYLIKTRGQQVTLSCSPISGHRSVSWYQQTPGQGLQFLFEYFSETQRNKGNFPGRFSGRQFSNSRSEMNVSTLELGDSALYLCASSFGPNTEAFFGQGTRLTVV.

The V and J genes are TRBV7-2 and TRBJ2-5; D ambiguous. Trimming removed 5 bases from V and 5 bases from J, with 12 bases in between. CDR3 size: 13 residues. The germline gives CDR1 SGHTA, CDR2 FQGNSA. CDR3 sequence reads: CASSQSRVETQYF. The DNA of the CDR3 is TGTGCCAGCAGCCAAAGCCGAGTGGAGACCCAGTACTTC.